These 10 T cell receptor beta chains share one sample of origin, sequenced in a study of T cells in Graves' hyperthyroidism and ophthalmopathy. Amplified TCR beta CDR3 regions came from RNA transcripts. When the TCR CDR3 underwent first-round RT-PCR, the HTBI primer set was used. TCRdb reprocessed the multiplex PCR reads via MiXCR and lists one record per CDR3 protein. The table includes about 480,000 distinct CDR3 sequences, about 22% detected once. Specimen: blood. Receptors were obtained from a woman in her 70s with Graves' ophthalmopathy.

With regard to this clonotype: A much larger clone lies a single base off, so this may be a read error. V gene TRBV12-3 or TRBV12-4 combines with J gene TRBJ2-4, with 10 bases aligning to TRBD1. This CDR3 is built from 15 residues. This CDR3 reads CVSRGTGVTGNIQYF. CDR3 bases: TGTGTCAGCAGGGGGACAGGGGTGACGGGGAACATTCAGTACTTC.

This clonotype appeared many times. The chain joins TRBV12-3 or TRBV12-4 to TRBJ1-1, with a tentative D call TRBD1 (6 bases). Trimming took 6 bases from V and 3 from J, leaving 14 bases between them. The CDR3 consists of 14 residues. CDR3 DNA: TGTGCCAGCAGGACAACAGGGTCCGACACTGAAGCTTTCTTT. It codes for CASRTTGSDTEAFF.

This clonotype was observed many times. The V call is TRBV9, the J call TRBJ2-3; no firm D call. CDR3 length: 13 amino acids. Germline V gene lookup returns CDR1 SGDLS and CDR2 YYNGEE. V lost 0 bases and J lost 4, with 6 bases in between. The CDR3 sequence: CASSVDPPDTQYF. As DNA, the CDR3 is TGTGCCAGCAGCGTAGACCCCCCAGATACGCAGTATTTT.

This clonotype occurred many times. The chain uses TRBV27 and TRBJ1-6; D call uncertain. CDR3 length equals 12 residues. Trimming stripped 6 bases from V and 10 bases from J, with 10 bases between. Germline V gene data show CDR1 as MNHEY and CDR2 as SMNVEV (reference sequence). CDR3 amino acids: CASSLLNSPLHF. CDR3 DNA: TGTGCCAGCAGCCTACTCAACTCACCCCTCCACTTT.

This clonotype was seen only a few times. V usage is TRBV3-1 and J usage is TRBJ2-2; 11 positions agree with TRBD2. Germline V CDR1 and CDR2: LGHDT, YNNKEL (reference sequence). This CDR3 has 19 amino acids. The J segment lost 7 bases and the V segment lost 6 bases, leaving 19 bases of the junction unmatched. For the CDR3, the DNA is TGTGCCAGCAGACCCGCAGCTCTGACTAGCGGGATTATTAACGGGGAGCTGTTTTTT. Its protein product is CASRPAALTSGIINGELFF.

This clonotype showed up just a few times. This rearrangement joins TRBV7-9 to TRBJ1-4; D gene uncertain. Germline V CDR1 and CDR2: SEHNR, FQNEAQ (reference sequence). With 1 base removed from V and 8 bases from J, the gap between germline ends came to 14 bases. This CDR3 has 15 residues. The CDR3 DNA sequence: TGTGCCAGCAGCTTAGTTGGGATTGGAGAGGAAAAACTGTTTTTT. It is translated as CASSLVGIGEEKLFF.

The chain couples TRBV13 to TRBJ1-2; 7 nucleotides line up with TRBD1. The CDR3 is 19 residues long. The germline CDR1 and CDR2 sequences are PRHDT and FYEKMQ (reference sequence). V was clipped by 5 bases and J by 1 base; unmatched bases: 19. CDR3 protein: CASSPRGQGEGFGNYGYTF. The CDR3 DNA reads as TGTGCCAGCAGCCCGAGGGGGCAGGGTGAGGGGTTTGGTAACTATGGCTACACCTTC.

In this sample, this clonotype turned up a few times. The chain employs TRBV6-5 and TRBJ1-4; no reliable D call. The V end lost 2 bases, the J end lost 7 bases, and 14 bases lay between the germline ends. The CDR3 is made up of 15 amino acids. Germline CDR1 reads MNHEY; CDR2 reads SVGAGI. CDR3 sequence (DNA): TGTGCCAGCAGTTACGGCGCGGGTGGAGGTGAAAAACTGTTTTTT. This gives the protein CASSYGAGGGEKLFF.

The chain couples TRBV12-5 to TRBJ2-1; 13 bases match TRBD2. The CDR3 loop spans 15 amino acids. After removal of 3 bases from V and 10 bases from J, the junction contained 6 bases not matched to a gene. The V gene's germline CDR1 is LGHNT and CDR2 FRNRAP. The CDR3 here is CASGFGLAGVEEQFF. The CDR3 bases are TGTGCTAGTGGTTTCGGACTAGCGGGAGTTGAGGAGCAGTTCTTC. Using reference TRBV12-5 and TRBJ2-1 for the parts outside the CDR3, the full variable domain is DARVTQTPRHKVTEMGQEVTMRCQPILGHNTVFWYRQTMMQGLELLAYFRNRAPLDDSGMPKDRFSAEMPDATLATLKIQPSEPRDSAVYFCASGFGLAGVEEQFFGPGTRLTVL.

This clonotype was detected a few times. The chain employs TRBV7-2 and TRBJ1-4; 7 positions match TRBD1. Germline values: CDR1 SGHTA, CDR2 FQGNSA. Trimming cost V 4 bases and J 7 bases; bases outside gene matches: 9. The CDR3 spans 15 residues. CDR3: CASSSRRGAVEKLFF. The CDR3 region has the DNA TGTGCCAGCAGCTCACGCAGGGGGGCGGTTGAAAAACTGTTTTTT.